One sample yielded the 32 T cell receptor beta chains listed below, sequenced in a study of blood T cells in healthy people across ages (dated by TCRdb to the mid-2010s). Libraries came from 5' RACE. TCRdb names Illumina HiSeq 2500 as the instrument used. The second PCR ran for roughly 7 to 11 cycles and used a J-beta primer mix along with a sample-barcoded 5' primer. The public reads were reprocessed in TCRdb via fastp at Q25 and MiXCR, keeping in-frame beta chains. Each entry is one CDR3 protein sequence, shown with its most common DNA and genes. Counted in this sample were approximately 320,000 distinct CDR3 sequences; 27% of them appeared once. 29% of the sample is in the top ten clones. The source material was blood. The receptors were gathered from a woman aged 70-85 years in good health.

This sequence joins TRBV6-5 and TRBJ2-1; 7 bases agree with TRBD2. Germline assignment: CDR1 MNHEY and CDR2 SVGAGI. The CDR3 extends over 16 amino acids. V trimming: 4 bases; J trimming: 2 bases; junction bases outside the gene matches: 8. CDR3 amino acids: CASSFAPGLAYNEQFF. As DNA, the CDR3 is TGTGCCAGCAGTTTCGCTCCAGGACTAGCCTACAATGAGCAGTTCTTC.

This chain connects TRBV28 to TRBJ2-7, with D perhaps matching TRBD1 or TRBD2 (6 bases each). The V and J ends lost 2 bases and 0 bases respectively, with 17 bases between them. CDR3 length: 17 amino acids. Germline CDR1 and CDR2: MDHEN and SYDVKM. The CDR3 loop is CASSLTGRGGNSYEQYF. CDR3 coding DNA: TGTGCCAGCAGTTTAACGGGCAGGGGAGGAAACTCCTACGAGCAGTACTTC.

This rearrangement joins TRBV7-6 to TRBJ2-5; D tentatively reads TRBD1 or TRBD2 (5 bases each). The germline V gene has CDR1 SGHVS and CDR2 FNYEAQ. Trimming removed 4 bases at V and 4 bases at J, with 10 bases between. CDR3 length: 13 amino acids. DNA for the CDR3: TGTGCCAGCAGCTCGGGACCTGCAGAGACCCAGTACTTC. This encodes CASSSGPAETQYF.

This clonotype has just a few counts. V gene TRBV16 combines with J gene TRBJ2-3; 7 bases fit TRBD2. Looked up from germline, CDR1 is KGHSY and CDR2 is FQNENV. This CDR3 spans 16 amino acids. Losses at the gene ends were 1 base for V and 2 bases for J; bases not matched to a gene: 6. The CDR3 DNA reads as TGTGCCAGCAGCCAATGGTCTAGCGGAACCACAGATACGCAGTATTTT. This translates into CASSQWSSGTTDTQYF.

The rearrangement links TRBV15 to TRBJ2-7; TRBD2 matches 14 bases. There are 15 residues in the CDR3. With V trimmed by 1 base and J by 5 bases, 1 base remained unmatched. Germline CDR1 is LNHNV and CDR2 is YYDKDF (reference sequence). The CDR3 spells CATSRVTSGRDEQYF. The DNA for the CDR3 is TGTGCCACCAGCAGAGTGACTAGCGGGAGGGACGAGCAGTACTTC.

This clonotype turned up a few times. For the CDR3, the DNA is TGCAGTGCTAGCCGACACCCCCAAGAGACCCAGTACTTC. It is translated as CSASRHPQETQYF. The V call is TRBV20-1, the J call TRBJ2-5, with D hard to call. With 3 bases removed from V and 1 base from J, the gap between germline ends came to 9 bases. The CDR3 loop spans 13 amino acids. Germline V CDR1 and CDR2: DFQATT, SNEGSKA (reference sequence).

This clonotype has a count of ten or more. The chain uses TRBV2 and TRBJ2-5, with D perhaps TRBD2 (7 bases). CDR1 and CDR2 from the germline V gene are SNHLY and FYNNEI. V was pared by 7 bases and J by 5 bases, with 20 bases between. CDR3 length: 15 residues. The CDR3: CASTPRGGFEETQYF. Here the CDR3 DNA reads TGTGCCAGCACCCCGAGGGGGGGATTTGAGGAGACCCAGTACTTC.

This clonotype was observed a handful of times. This chain joins TRBV6-1 and TRBJ2-2; D uncertain. This CDR3 region has 13 residues. Between the trimmed V and J ends, which lost 3 bases and 6 bases, there was a span of 8 bases. Germline CDR1 is MNHNS and CDR2 is SASEGT. CDR3 amino acids: CASSEAPPGELFF. The CDR3, as DNA: TGTGCCAGCAGTGAGGCCCCTCCCGGGGAGCTGTTTTTT.

V gene TRBV7-8 combines with J gene TRBJ1-3; D gene uncertain. The germline CDR1 and CDR2 sequences are SGHVS and FQNEAQ. V shed 8 bases and J shed 0 bases, with 11 bases lying between them. The CDR3 consists of 14 residues. CDR3 sequence reads: CASRLLVSGNTIYF. The CDR3 nucleotides are TGTGCCAGCCGTTTACTTGTCTCTGGAAACACCATATATTTT.

This clonotype was picked up many times. V usage is TRBV9 and J usage is TRBJ2-7; TRBD1 agrees at 8 bases. The trim removed 3 bases at V and 7 bases at J, leaving 9 bases unmatched. This CDR3 region has 14 residues. CDR1 and CDR2 from the germline V gene are SGDLS and YYNGEE. This CDR3 reads CASSGGQGGEEQYF. In DNA, the CDR3 is TGTGCCAGCAGCGGCGGACAGGGTGGAGAGGAGCAGTACTTC.

The rearrangement joins TRBV20-1 to TRBJ2-3; D remains ambiguous. V was trimmed by 8 bases and J by 1 base, leaving 16 bases between them. The germline V gene has CDR1 DFQATT and CDR2 SNEGSKA (reference sequence). This CDR3 is built from 14 residues. The CDR3 region is CSPYSSSGTDTQYF. As DNA, the CDR3 is TGCAGTCCTTATAGTTCGTCGGGCACAGATACGCAGTATTTT.

This clonotype came up a few times. The V call is TRBV12-3 or TRBV12-4, the J call TRBJ2-7, with TRBD1 matching over 10 bases. J was trimmed by 7 bases and V by 4 bases; bases with no gene match: 7. This CDR3 has 14 amino acids. The CDR3 reads CASSSRQGANEQYF. CDR3 sequence (DNA): TGTGCCAGCAGTTCGCGACAGGGGGCGAATGAGCAGTACTTC.

The CDR3 here is CSARVDSTGTEAFF. The CDR3 coding sequence is TGCAGTGCTAGAGTAGACAGCACGGGCACTGAAGCTTTCTTT. J is TRBJ1-1 and V is TRBV20-1, with D perhaps TRBD1 (5 bases). This CDR3 has 14 residues. With 1 base removed from V and 4 bases from J, the gap between germline ends came to 13 bases. Germline CDR1 reads DFQATT; CDR2 reads SNEGSKA (reference sequence).

The chain has TRBV18 and TRBJ2-5, with a weak D call TRBD1 (6 bases). CDR1 is KGHSH and CDR2 is LQKENI in the germline V gene. The CDR3 is made up of 15 amino acids. The ends were cut back, 2 bases at V and 5 bases at J, with 15 bases in the middle. For the CDR3, the DNA is TGTGCCAGCTCACCAGGGCCTAGTACAGGGGAGACCCAGTACTTC. Its translation: CASSPGPSTGETQYF.

The chain carries TRBV27 and TRBJ2-5; D might be TRBD1 (6 bases). The end of the DNA is better explained by TRBJ2-1, so the J call may be wrong. Germline assignment: CDR1 MNHEY and CDR2 SMNVEV (reference sequence). There are 15 residues in the CDR3. The CDR3 region is CASSPRTVIYNEQFF. In nucleotides, the CDR3 is TGTGCCAGCAGTCCCCGGACAGTTATTTACAATGAGCAGTTCTTC.

This clonotype was observed a few times. The gene calls are TRBV10-2 and TRBJ1-5, with D perhaps TRBD1 (5 bases). The CDR3 is 15 residues long. Trimming removed 6 bases from V and 0 bases from J, with 12 bases in between. Germline CDR1 is WSHSY and CDR2 is SAAADI. This CDR3 is CASSRDFGSNQPQHF. CDR3 DNA: TGCGCCAGCAGCCGGGACTTCGGTAGCAATCAGCCCCAGCATTTT.

The CDR3 DNA sequence: TGCAGCGCGGGGACGGGAACGAACTCCTACGAGCAGTACTTC. Translation gives CSAGTGTNSYEQYF. The V gene is TRBV29-1, the J gene TRBJ2-7; the D gene could be TRBD1 or TRBD2 (5 bases each). V was cut by 7 bases and J by 0 bases, with 16 bases left in between. The germline gives CDR1 SQVTM, CDR2 ANQGSEA. The CDR3 length is 14 residues.

V is TRBV28 and J is TRBJ2-3; 10 bases are shared with TRBD2. The CDR3 has 17 residues. From germline, CDR1 is MDHEN and CDR2 SYDVKM. The V and J ends lost 6 bases and 6 bases, in that order; junction bases with no gene match: 15. CDR3 amino acids: CASSLRGRLAGGDTQYF. In nucleotides, the CDR3 is TGTGCCAGCAGCCTAAGAGGGAGACTAGCGGGTGGGGATACGCAGTATTTT. The whole variable domain, filled in from reference TRBV28 and TRBJ2-3, reads DVKVTQSSRYLVKRTGEKVFLECVQDMDHENMFWYRQDPGLGLRLIYFSYDVKMKEKGDIPEGYSVSREKKERFSLILESASTNQTSMYLCASSLRGRLAGGDTQYFGPGTRLTVL.

This clonotype was found a few times. An end of the junction does not agree with germline; a read error may underlie this. This rearrangement joins TRBV4-1 to TRBJ2-7, with 14 bases aligning to TRBD2. The CDR3 totals 19 residues. The V gene's germline CDR1 is MGHRA and CDR2 YSYEKL. This chain's CDR3 is CARSQVPGLAGEISYEQYF. CDR3 DNA sequence: TGCGCCCGCAGCCAAGTTCCGGGACTAGCGGGAGAAATTTCTTACGAGCAGTACTTC.

This clonotype was seen at least ten times. The chain recombines TRBV7-2 with TRBJ2-2; maybe TRBD1 (5 bases). The ends were cut back, 5 bases at V and 2 bases at J, with 12 bases in the middle. The CDR3 totals 15 residues. Germline lookup yields CDR1 SGHTA and CDR2 FQGNSA. The CDR3 loop is CASSPGTGNTGELFF. CDR3 nucleotides: TGTGCCAGCAGCCCTGGTACAGGTAACACCGGGGAGCTGTTTTTT.

This clonotype has at least ten counts. The V gene is TRBV4-2, the J gene TRBJ2-2, with D perhaps matching TRBD1 or TRBD2 (5 bases each). The germline V and J ends were trimmed by 0 bases and 2 bases, with 13 bases remaining between them. Germline-derived CDR1 and CDR2 are LGHNA and YNFKEQ. The CDR3 contains 17 residues. CDR3 in amino acids: CASSQDGGIGNTGELFF. CDR3 in DNA: TGTGCCAGCAGCCAAGATGGGGGAATTGGCAACACCGGGGAGCTGTTTTTT.

The gene calls are TRBV6-6 and TRBJ2-7; no clear D gene. V lost 4 bases, J lost 0 bases, and 13 bases lay in between. The V gene's germline CDR1 is MNHNY and CDR2 SVGAGI (reference sequence). The CDR3 covers 15 residues. The CDR3 sequence is CASSSPGESSYEQYF. CDR3 DNA: TGTGCCAGCAGTTCCCCTGGGGAAAGCTCCTACGAGCAGTACTTC.

This clonotype was detected only once. This chain links TRBV20-1 with TRBJ2-5; the D is unclear. The J call is doubtful: the DNA matches TRBJ2-7 better. Germline CDR1 and CDR2: DFQATT and SNEGSKA (reference sequence). The length of the CDR3 is 13 residues. CDR3 coding DNA: TGCAGTGCTAGAGAGAACCAAAACTACGAGCAGTACTTC. Translated, it gives CSARENQNYEQYF.

J is TRBJ1-4 and V is TRBV27, with D possibly matching TRBD1 (6 bases). V lost 2 bases to trimming and J lost 7 bases, with 17 bases between them. Per the germline V gene, CDR1 is MNHEY and CDR2 is SMNVEV (reference sequence). This CDR3 is built from 16 residues. CDR3 nucleotide sequence: TGTGCCAGCAGTTTAAGTACAGGGTGGGAAAGTGAAAAACTGTTTTTT. It yields the protein CASSLSTGWESEKLFF.

The chain uses TRBV4-1 and TRBJ2-6, with D hard to call. The germline CDR1 and CDR2 sequences are MGHRA and YSYEKL. This CDR3 region has 15 residues. Trimming stripped 6 bases from V and 1 base from J, with 10 bases between. The CDR3 DNA follows: TGCGCCAGCAGGCCCCACGAGTCTGGGGCCAACGTCCTGACTTTC. The encoded protein is CASRPHESGANVLTF.

The chain links TRBV4-2 to TRBJ2-5; the D call may be TRBD1 or TRBD2 (5 bases each). CDR1 and CDR2 (germline): LGHNA, YNFKEQ. This CDR3 contains 17 residues. With 4 bases removed from V and 6 bases from J, the gap between germline ends came to 24 bases. CDR3 amino acids: CASSPTSGAWQIKTQYF. The CDR3 nucleotides are TGTGCCAGCAGCCCCACGTCCGGGGCGTGGCAGATCAAGACCCAGTACTTC.

Ten or more counts support this clonotype. The V and J genes are TRBV5-1 and TRBJ2-3; D gene uncertain. The germline gives CDR1 SGHRS, CDR2 YFSETQ. This CDR3 comprises 14 residues. V lost 0 bases, J lost 0 bases, and 5 bases lay in between. CDR3 in DNA: TGCGCCAGCAGCTTGGGACATAGCACAGATACGCAGTATTTT. This gives the protein CASSLGHSTDTQYF.

At least ten counts were recorded for this clonotype. The gene calls are TRBV27 and TRBJ2-1; TRBD2 might be the D (6 bases). The germline V and J ends were trimmed by 1 base and 5 bases, with 9 bases remaining between them. This CDR3 has 14 amino acids. From germline, CDR1 is MNHEY and CDR2 SMNVEV (reference sequence). In nucleotides, the CDR3 is TGTGCCAGCAGTTTATGGGTAGCGGACAATGAGCAGTTCTTC. Translating gives CASSLWVADNEQFF.

In this sample, this clonotype turned up a few times. V is TRBV7-8 and J is TRBJ2-5, with TRBD2 matching 7 bases. The closer fit of TRBJ2-7 to the DNA end suggests the J call may be wrong. The CDR3 is 14 residues long. Germline loops: CDR1 SGHVS, CDR2 FQNEAQ. The DNA of the CDR3 is TGTGCCAGCAGCTCCCCCCGGGGGGCCTACGAGCAGTACTTC. Its protein is CASSSPRGAYEQYF.

The chain couples TRBV28 to TRBJ2-5, with 7 bases fitting TRBD1. Germline V CDR1 and CDR2: MDHEN, SYDVKM. The CDR3 sequence is 16 residues long. V was pared by 6 bases and J by 5 bases, with 15 bases of the junction left unmatched. The CDR3 DNA follows: TGTGCCAGCAGCTCTTTACACCGACAGGGACAGGAGACCCAGTACTTC. It codes for CASSSLHRQGQETQYF. Full variable domain (rest looked up from reference TRBV28 and TRBJ2-5): DVKVTQSSRYLVKRTGEKVFLECVQDMDHENMFWYRQDPGLGLRLIYFSYDVKMKEKGDIPEGYSVSREKKERFSLILESASTNQTSMYLCASSSLHRQGQETQYFGPGTRLLVL.

The chain combines TRBV14 with TRBJ2-1; weak D call: TRBD2 (6 bases). The CDR3 consists of 13 residues. CDR1 is SGHDN, CDR2 FVKESK, per germline. Deletions cut 4 bases from V and 11 bases from J, with 15 bases between. DNA for the CDR3: TGTGCCAGCAGCCCCCTAAGTAGCGGACAGCAGTTCTTC. This codes for CASSPLSSGQQFF. Looking up the rest from reference TRBV14 and TRBJ2-1 gives the full variable domain: EAGVTQFPSHSVIEKGQTVTLRCDPISGHDNLYWYRRVMGKEIKFLLHFVKESKQDESGMPNNRFLAERTGGTYSTLKVQPAELEDSGVYFCASSPLSSGQQFFGPGTRLTVL.

This clonotype occurred a few times. The rearrangement uses TRBV28 and TRBJ2-7; D is unclear. V lost 5 bases, J lost 1 base, and 12 bases lay in between. Germline-derived CDR1 and CDR2 are MDHEN and SYDVKM. This CDR3 has 14 amino acids. CDR3 bases: TGTGCCAGCAGTAACCGGGTAAAATCCTACGAGCAGTACTTC. Residues: CASSNRVKSYEQYF.